The present T cell receptor (beta chain) was sequenced within a study of blood T cell repertoires in COVID-19. As for the study in general: From the United States, Italy and Spain came samples of acute and convalescent COVID-19.

This clone was picked up one time. Measured with immunoSEQ multiplex PCR; TCRdb has only the in-frame clones, and not every one. The data contain about 210,000 clones, about 76% of them singletons. The study drew participants aged about 18 to 95 years from fewer than 30 US areas. Germline V gives CDR1 LNHNV, CDR2 YYDKDF (reference sequence). CDR3 size: 18 residues. V lost 2 bases and J lost 2; bases outside the gene matches: 14. The V gene is TRBV15, the J gene TRBJ2-7; TRBD1 aligns across 8 bases. This receptor was identified in a woman between 45 and 60 years old with acute COVID-19. Sequencing input: PBMCs or T cells enriched from blood (not recorded which). The CDR3 is CATSRTLDGQGTTYEQYF. DNA for the CDR3: TGTGCCACCAGCAGAACCTTAGACGGACAGGGAACAACCTACGAGCAGTACTTC.